This T cell receptor beta chain stems from a study of blood T cell repertoires in COVID-19. As for the study in general: In each case, the material was cDNA or gDNA derived from T cells, B-cell-depleted T cells, or PBMCs.

V lost 0 bases to trimming and J lost 0 bases, with 10 bases between them. Germline lookup yields CDR1 SGDLS and CDR2 YYNGEE. The CDR3 sequence is 16 residues long. The data were produced by immunoSEQ multiplex PCR, yet TCRdb's version contains in-frame clones alone and is incomplete. The sample has over 150,000 clones, approximately 91% seen once. Sequencing was done on a sample of peripheral blood. The chain employs TRBV9 and TRBJ1-3; D perhaps matches TRBD1 (5 bases). This clonotype was sampled from a man aged 18 to 30 with COVID-19, enrolled during active disease. CDR3 DNA: TGTGCCAGCAGCGTAGCTAGCGACAGCTCTGGAAACACCATATATTTT. This encodes CASSVASDSSGNTIYF.